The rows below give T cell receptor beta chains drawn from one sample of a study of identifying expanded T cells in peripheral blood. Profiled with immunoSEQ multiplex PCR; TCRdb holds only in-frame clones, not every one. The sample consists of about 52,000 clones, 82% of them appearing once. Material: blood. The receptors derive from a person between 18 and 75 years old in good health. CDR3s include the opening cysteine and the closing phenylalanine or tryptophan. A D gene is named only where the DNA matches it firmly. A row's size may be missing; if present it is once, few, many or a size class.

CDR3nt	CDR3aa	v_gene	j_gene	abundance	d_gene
TGCAGCGGCAGACAGGAGAACTATGGCTACACCTTC	CSGRQENYGYTF	TRBV29-1	TRBJ1-2	NA	NA
TGCGCCAGCAGCGCCCTGGGAGGAATGAACACTGAAGCTTTCTTT	CASSALGGMNTEAFF	TRBV5-1	TRBJ1-1	many	NA
TGTGCCAGCAGCTTATTGGGACGCGGTTCCCTTCGCGAGCAGTACTTC	CASSLLGRGSLREQYF	TRBV7-8	TRBJ2-7	NA	NA
TGCGCCAGCGGAAAGGGAGGGAAGGAAGAGACCCAGTACTTC	CASGKGGKEETQYF	TRBV5-1	TRBJ2-5	NA	TRBD2
TGTGCCTGGAGTGTAGGAGAGAATCAGCCCCAGCATTTT	CAWSVGENQPQHF	TRBV30	TRBJ1-5	NA	NA
TGTGCCAGCAGCCCCACCGTGGGGGGACAGCAAGAGACCCAGTACTTC	CASSPTVGGQQETQYF	TRBV11-2	TRBJ2-5	NA	NA
TGTGCCAGCAGCTTGACAGGGGGCGAAAACACCATATATTTT	CASSLTGGENTIYF	TRBV5-6	TRBJ1-3	NA	TRBD1
TGCAGCGTTAGGACTAGCTCCTACGAGCAGTACTTC	CSVRTSSYEQYF	TRBV29-1	TRBJ2-7	NA	TRBD2
TGCACCAGCAGCCAAGAGGGCAGGGGGAACTGTCAGCCCCAGCATTTT	CTSSQEGRGNCQPQHF	TRBV1	TRBJ1-5	once	NA
TGTGCCAGCAGCCTGGATCTTCACAATGAGCAGTTCTTC	CASSLDLHNEQFF	TRBV11-3	TRBJ2-1	few	NA
TGTGCCTTGAACGGGAACACCGGGGAGCTGTTTTTT	CALNGNTGELFF	TRBV7-6	TRBJ2-2	NA	NA
TGTGCCTCGCGACAAGGGGTCACCTACGAGCAGTACTTC	CASRQGVTYEQYF	TRBV30	TRBJ2-7	NA	NA
TGCGCCAGCAGCCAAGCCCTAACTAGCGGGAGTTCCTACGAGCAGTACTTC	CASSQALTSGSSYEQYF	TRBV4-3	TRBJ2-7	NA	TRBD2
TGCGCCAGCAGTTCGGATGGAGTCCCCCCTGAAGCTTTCTTT	CASSSDGVPPEAFF	TRBV10-1	TRBJ1-1	NA	NA
TGCGCCAGCAGCCAAGACTCCAGGCGGACGGGGGGAAGCGAGCAGTACTTC	CASSQDSRRTGGSEQYF	TRBV4-1	TRBJ2-7	NA	TRBD2
TGTGCCAGCAGTTCTCCAGGGGACCAAGAGACCCAGTACTTC	CASSSPGDQETQYF	TRBV6-6	TRBJ2-5	NA	NA